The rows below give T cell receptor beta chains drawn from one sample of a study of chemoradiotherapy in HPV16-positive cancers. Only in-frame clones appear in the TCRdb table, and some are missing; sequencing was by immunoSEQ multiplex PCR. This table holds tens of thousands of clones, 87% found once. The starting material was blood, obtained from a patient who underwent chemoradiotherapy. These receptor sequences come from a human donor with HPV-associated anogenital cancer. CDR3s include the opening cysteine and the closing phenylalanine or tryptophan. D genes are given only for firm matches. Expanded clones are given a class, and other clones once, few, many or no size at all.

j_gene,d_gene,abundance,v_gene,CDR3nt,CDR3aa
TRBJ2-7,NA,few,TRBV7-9,TGTGCCAGCAGCTCACGGGTCTCCTACGAGCAGTACTTC,CASSSRVSYEQYF
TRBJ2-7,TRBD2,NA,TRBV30,TGTGCCTGGACTAGCGGGAACTACGAGCAGTACTTC,CAWTSGNYEQYF
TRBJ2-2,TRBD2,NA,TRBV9,TGTGCCAGCAGCGTAGCACTAGCGGGGCGGACCGGGGAGCTGTTTTTT,CASSVALAGRTGELFF
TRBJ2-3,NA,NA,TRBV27,TGTGCCAGCAGTTCCAGACGGGCCGATGGGGTGGCAGATACGCAGTATTTT,CASSSRRADGVADTQYF
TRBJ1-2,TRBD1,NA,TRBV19,TGTGCCAGTATGAGGGACAGGGGGCCCTCTAACTATGGCTACACCTTC,CASMRDRGPSNYGYTF
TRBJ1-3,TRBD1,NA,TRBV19,TGTGCCAGTCGACAGGGACCTGGAAACACCATATATTTT,CASRQGPGNTIYF
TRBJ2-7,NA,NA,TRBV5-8,TGTGCCAACCAACAGGGCCTTGAGAACGAGCAGTACTTC,CANQQGLENEQYF
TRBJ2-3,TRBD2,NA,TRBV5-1,TGCGCCAGCAGCGCGGGACTAGCGGGAAGGACAGATACGCAGTATTTT,CASSAGLAGRTDTQYF
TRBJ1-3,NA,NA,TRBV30,TGTGCCTTCCTCCTCAGGGGTTCTGGAAACACCATATATTTT,CAFLLRGSGNTIYF
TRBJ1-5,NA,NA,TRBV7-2,TGTGCCAGCAGCTTAGGGGGGCTTAGGGGCAATCAGCCCCAGCATTTT,CASSLGGLRGNQPQHF
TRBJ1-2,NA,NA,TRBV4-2,TGTGCCAGCAGCCAAGTTGGGGTTCAGGACGGTGGCTACACCTTC,CASSQVGVQDGGYTF
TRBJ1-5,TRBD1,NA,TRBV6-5,TGTGCCAGCAGCAGCGACAGGGATCAGCCCCAGCATTTT,CASSSDRDQPQHF
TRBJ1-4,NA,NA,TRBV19,TGTGCCAGTAGGCATTCGGTAGCAACTAATGAAAAACTGTTTTTT,CASRHSVATNEKLFF
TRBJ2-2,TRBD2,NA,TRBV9,TGTGCCAGCAGCGTATCTGCGGGAGTGGTCGGGGAGCTGTTTTTT,CASSVSAGVVGELFF
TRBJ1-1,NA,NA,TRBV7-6,TGTGCCAGCAGCTTAGCTTGGGGGGCTTTCTTT,CASSLAWGAFF
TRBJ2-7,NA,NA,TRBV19,TGTGCCAGTAGTGCGGAGGGGGCATACGAGCAGTACTTC,CASSAEGAYEQYF
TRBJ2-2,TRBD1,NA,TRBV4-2,TGTGCCAGCAGCCTCCTGGGACAGGGGGCTGCCGGGGAGCTGTTTTTT,CASSLLGQGAAGELFF
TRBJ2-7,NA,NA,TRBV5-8,TGTGCCAGCGCCCCGTGGACATACGAGCAGTACTTC,CASAPWTYEQYF
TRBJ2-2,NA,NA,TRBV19,TGTGCCAGTAGTGTGGGACAGAACACCGGGGAGCTGTTTTTT,CASSVGQNTGELFF
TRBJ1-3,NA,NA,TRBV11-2,TGTGCCAGCAGCTTAGAGCCCGATGGAAACACCATATATTTT,CASSLEPDGNTIYF
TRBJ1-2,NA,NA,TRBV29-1,TGCAGTCCTGAGGTGGGTAACTATGGCTACACCTTC,CSPEVGNYGYTF
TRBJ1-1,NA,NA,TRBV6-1,TGTGCCAGCAGTGCCCCGCGGGGGATTCACGCTGAAGCTTTCTTT,CASSAPRGIHAEAFF
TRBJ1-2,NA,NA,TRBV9,TGTGCCAGCAGCTCAGCCCGGAGAACCCCTAACTATGGCTACACCTTC,CASSSARRTPNYGYTF
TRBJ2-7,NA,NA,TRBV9,TGTGCCAGCAGCGTAGGTGGCGGAACCTACGAGCAGTACTTC,CASSVGGGTYEQYF
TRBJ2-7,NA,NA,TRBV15,TGTGCCACCAGCAGGGACAGCCGCTACGAGCAGTACTTC,CATSRDSRYEQYF
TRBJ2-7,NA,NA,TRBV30,TGTGCCTGGGAGGGGAGGGGGCGGTATGGCGAGCAGTACTTC,CAWEGRGRYGEQYF
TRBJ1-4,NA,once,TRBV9,TGTGCCAGCAGCGTAGGGAACGGACTTGCAACTAATGAAAAACTGTTTTTT,CASSVGNGLATNEKLFF
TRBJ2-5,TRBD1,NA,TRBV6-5,TGTGCCAGCAGTTTACCCGGGACAGGGGGACAGACCCAGTACTTC,CASSLPGTGGQTQYF
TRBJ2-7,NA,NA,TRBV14,TGTGCCAGCAGCCCGGGTGGTGGAGGGATCTACGAGCAGTACTTC,CASSPGGGGIYEQYF
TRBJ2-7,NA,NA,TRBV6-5,TGTGCCAGCAGTCCCCCCGGGGGTGGCTACGAGCAGTACTTC,CASSPPGGGYEQYF
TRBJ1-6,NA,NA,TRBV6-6,TGTGCCAGCAGCGAAGGTGGAGTCGCCCTCCACTTT,CASSEGGVALHF
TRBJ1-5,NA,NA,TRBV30,TGTGCCTGGAGTCCGCGGATGGCTGCAGGCAATCAGCCCCAGCATTTT,CAWSPRMAAGNQPQHF
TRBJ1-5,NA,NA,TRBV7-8,TGTGCCAGCAGCTTTGGGTCAGGGGAAGATCAGCCCCAGCATTTT,CASSFGSGEDQPQHF
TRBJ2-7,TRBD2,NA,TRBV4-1,TGCGCCAGCAGCCAAGGAGGACTAGTTGGCGAGCAGTACTTC,CASSQGGLVGEQYF
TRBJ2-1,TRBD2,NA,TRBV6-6,TGTGCCAGCAGTTACTCCGGAGGGAGGGGCATCAATGAGCAGTTCTTC,CASSYSGGRGINEQFF
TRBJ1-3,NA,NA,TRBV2,TGTGCCAGCAGTGGGAGCTCTGGAAACACCATATATTTT,CASSGSSGNTIYF
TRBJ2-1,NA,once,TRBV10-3,TGTGCCATCAGGACAACGAGGGGTGAGCAGTTCTTC,CAIRTTRGEQFF
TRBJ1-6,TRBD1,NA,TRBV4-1,TGCGCCAGCAGCCAAGGACAGGGGATTAATTCACCCCTCCACTTT,CASSQGQGINSPLHF
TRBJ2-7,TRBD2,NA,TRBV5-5,TGTGCCAGCAGCCGGGAGGCTACCTACGAGCAGTACTTC,CASSREATYEQYF
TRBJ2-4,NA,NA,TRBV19,TGTGCCAGTAGTATGCGCCAGGAGGGGAACATTCAGTACTTC,CASSMRQEGNIQYF
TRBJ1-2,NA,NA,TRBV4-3,TGCGCCAGCAGCCAAGATTATGGGCGGAGGACCTATGGCTACACCTTC,CASSQDYGRRTYGYTF
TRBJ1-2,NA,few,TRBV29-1,TGCAGCGTTGGCGGGGAAGGCCTTGGAAACTATGGCTACACCTTC,CSVGGEGLGNYGYTF
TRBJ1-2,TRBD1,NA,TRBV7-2,TGTGCCAGCAGCTCGGGAGGGACAGTATATGGCTACACCTTC,CASSSGGTVYGYTF
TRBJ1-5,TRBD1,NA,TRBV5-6,TGTGCCAGCAGCTTAAGACAGGGCCACTCTGGGCAGCCCCAGCATTTT,CASSLRQGHSGQPQHF
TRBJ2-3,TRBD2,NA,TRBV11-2,TGTGCCAGCAGCCGTGTAGGAGCGGGGTTGGGCACAGATACGCAGTATTTT,CASSRVGAGLGTDTQYF
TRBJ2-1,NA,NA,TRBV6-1,TGTGCCAGCAGTGAAAGGGGCGGCCGGTCCTACAATGAGCAGTTCTTC,CASSERGGRSYNEQFF
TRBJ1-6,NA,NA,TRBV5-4,TGTGCCAGCAGCTTGGAGACTGTAACCTCCTATAATTCACCCCTCCACTTT,CASSLETVTSYNSPLHF
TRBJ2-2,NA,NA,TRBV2,TGTGCCAGCAGTGTTGCCGTGCCCGGGGAGCTGTTTTTT,CASSVAVPGELFF
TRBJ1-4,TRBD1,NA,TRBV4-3,TGCGCCAGCAGCCAAGATCGGGGGACAGGGGATGAAAAACTGTTTTTT,CASSQDRGTGDEKLFF
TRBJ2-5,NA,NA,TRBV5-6,TGTGCCAGCAACCCCCCGCCGGGCACTAATCCCAAAGAGACCCAGTACTTC,CASNPPPGTNPKETQYF
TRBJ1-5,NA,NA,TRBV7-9,TGTGCCAGCAGCTTAGAGGGGTTGCCCCAGCATTTT,CASSLEGLPQHF
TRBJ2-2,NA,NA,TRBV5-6,TGTGCCAGCAGCTCGGCGTTTGTGAACACCGGGGAGCTGTTTTTT,CASSSAFVNTGELFF